The rows below give T cell receptor beta chains drawn from one sample of a study of long-term antiretroviral therapy in people with HIV. Profiled with immunoSEQ multiplex PCR; TCRdb holds only in-frame clones, not every one. The sample lists about 21,000 clones, roughly 84% occurring once. Material: unsorted PBMCs, obtained 0.2 years before starting antiretroviral therapy. The receptor source for this set is a man younger than 30 with HIV. CDR3s include the opening cysteine and the closing phenylalanine or tryptophan. D genes are given only for firm matches.

d_call j_call cdr3_length v_call cdr3_aa
TRBD1 TRBJ1-2 18 TRBV4-2 CASSQRVRRTGGEDGYTF
- TRBJ1-3 14 TRBV7-6 CASSLGGPGNTIYF
TRBD1 TRBJ1-1 14 TRBV18 CASSRNRGSTEAFF
- TRBJ1-2 17 TRBV19 CASSKGRILLANYGYTF
TRBD2 TRBJ2-3 15 TRBV7-3 CASSVTSGSADTQYF
TRBD1 TRBJ2-7 14 TRBV5-4 CASSLEWTGDEQYF
- TRBJ2-3 14 TRBV19 CASHDTQGRATQYF
TRBD2 TRBJ2-5 14 TRBV30 CAWSVPGGPETQYF
TRBD1 TRBJ2-5 13 TRBV19 CASSEGQGLTQYF
TRBD2 TRBJ2-7 14 TRBV7-9 CASSQLAESYEQYF
- TRBJ2-3 14 TRBV9 CASSSRGAGDTQYF
TRBD1 TRBJ1-1 16 TRBV6-4 CASSDSRGGSNTEAFF
- TRBJ2-3 10 TRBV2 CASSLDTQYF
TRBD2 TRBJ2-3 16 TRBV18 CASSPTSGGAGETQYF
TRBD1 TRBJ1-1 15 TRBV11-2 CASSLLTGVNTEAFF
- TRBJ2-3 12 TRBV6-5 CASSSGLDTQYF
- TRBJ2-3 13 TRBV7-9 CASSFRNANTQYF
TRBD1 TRBJ2-2 14 TRBV7-9 CASSFDRVDGELFF
- TRBJ1-1 13 TRBV2 CASSERGYTEAFF
TRBD1 TRBJ1-4 12 TRBV29-1 CSGGQGYEKLFF
- TRBJ1-1 15 TRBV27 CASSVVGTTNTEAFF
- TRBJ2-1 14 TRBV19 CASSISSRYNEQFF
- TRBJ2-3 16 TRBV5-6 CASSSGGPSRTDTQYF
- TRBJ1-2 13 TRBV9 CASSLGGDYGYTF
- TRBJ1-3 13 TRBV6-6 CASSLLSGNTIYF
TRBD2 TRBJ2-1 16 TRBV5-1 CASSITVAGGYNEQFF